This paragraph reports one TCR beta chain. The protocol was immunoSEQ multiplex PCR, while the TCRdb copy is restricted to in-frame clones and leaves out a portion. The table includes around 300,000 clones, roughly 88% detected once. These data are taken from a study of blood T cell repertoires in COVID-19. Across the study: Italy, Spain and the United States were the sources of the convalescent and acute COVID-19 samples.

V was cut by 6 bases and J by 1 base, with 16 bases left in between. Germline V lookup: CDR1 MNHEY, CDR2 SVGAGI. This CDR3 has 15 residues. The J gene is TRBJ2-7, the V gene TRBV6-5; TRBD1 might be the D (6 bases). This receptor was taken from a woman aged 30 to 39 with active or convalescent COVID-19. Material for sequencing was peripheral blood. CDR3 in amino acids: CASRRATQGSYEQYF. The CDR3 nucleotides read TGTGCCAGCAGACGGGCCACGCAGGGGTCCTACGAGCAGTACTTC.